One sample yielded the 15 T cell receptor beta chains listed below, sequenced in a study of blood T cell repertoires in COVID-19. Generated by immunoSEQ multiplex PCR, the TCRdb table keeps only in-frame clones and is missing some. The sample has about 50,000 clones, about 88% seen once; the top ten hold 27%. What was sequenced was peripheral blood. These receptor sequences come from a human donor in a cohort sampled during active COVID-19.

The chain employs TRBV7-2 and TRBJ2-1, with D tentatively TRBD2 (5 bases). The CDR3 is 13 amino acids. Trimming took 1 base from V and 7 from J, leaving 8 bases between them. Germline CDR1 SGHTA, CDR2 FQGNSA. CDR3 amino acids: CASSLDRTNEQFF. The CDR3, as DNA: TGTGCCAGCAGCTTAGATCGGACTAATGAGCAGTTCTTC.

The chain joins TRBV7-9 to TRBJ2-3, with 9 positions matching TRBD2. The CDR3 is 17 residues long. The V gene's germline CDR1 is SEHNR and CDR2 FQNEAQ (reference sequence). J was trimmed by 3 bases and V by 2 bases; bases with no gene match: 9. The CDR3 here is CASSLSGASGNTDTQYF. Here the CDR3 DNA reads TGTGCCAGCAGCTTATCCGGGGCTAGCGGGAATACAGATACGCAGTATTTT.

The gene calls are TRBV6-6 and TRBJ1-3, with 11 nucleotides matching TRBD1. The CDR3 loop spans 16 amino acids. The germline V gene encodes CDR1 MNHNY and CDR2 SVGAGI (reference sequence). With 6 bases clipped from V and 2 bases from J, the junction kept 6 bases outside the gene matches. The CDR3 region is CASSRDRGMTGNTIYF. CDR3 bases: TGTGCCAGCAGCCGGGACAGGGGGATGACTGGAAACACCATATATTTT.

The rearrangement links TRBV27 to TRBJ2-2; 9 bases are shared with TRBD2. Germline V lookup: CDR1 MNHEY, CDR2 SMNVEV (reference sequence). This CDR3 is 16 amino acids long. After removal of 6 bases from V and 1 base from J, the junction contained 6 bases not matched to a gene. In nucleotides, the CDR3 is TGTGCCAGCAGGCCGGGACTAGCCAGGAACACCGGGGAGCTGTTTTTT. This codes for CASRPGLARNTGELFF.

V gene TRBV4-3 combines with J gene TRBJ2-1; D unclear. Germline V CDR1 and CDR2: LGHNA, YSLEER. The ends were cut back, 0 bases at V and 7 bases at J, with 13 bases in the middle. CDR3 size: 15 residues. Here the CDR3 DNA reads TGCGCCAGCAGCCAAGATCGGCTAGTGGAGAATGAGCAGTTCTTC. Protein: CASSQDRLVENEQFF.

The chain employs TRBV3-1 (or the pseudogene TRBV3-2) and TRBJ2-1; 12 nucleotides agree with TRBD2. CDR3 length equals 14 residues. Germline CDR1 reads LGHDT; CDR2 reads YNNKEL (reference sequence). The ends lost 7 bases at V and 7 bases at J; junction bases unmatched: 5. The CDR3 region has the DNA TGTGCCAGCACCCTAGCGGGGGGGCAGAATGAGCAGTTCTTC. Its protein product is CASTLAGGQNEQFF.

The chain employs TRBV15 and TRBJ2-5; possible D gene TRBD2, 6 bases. Germline CDR1 and CDR2: LNHNV and YYDKDF (reference sequence). V lost 3 bases and J 2 bases, leaving 13 bases between the germline ends. CDR3 length: 15 amino acids. The CDR3 reads CATSSAGLFQETQYF. In nucleotides, the CDR3 is TGTGCCACCAGCAGCGCCGGACTATTTCAAGAGACCCAGTACTTC.

The chain has TRBV12-3 or TRBV12-4 and TRBJ2-4, with a weak D call TRBD1 (5 bases). The CDR3 spans 13 residues. Trimming left V 1 base short and J 7 bases short, with 8 bases between. The CDR3 region has the DNA TGTGCCAGCAGTTTAGGGCAGGGCAACATTCAGTACTTC. Residues: CASSLGQGNIQYF.

The V gene is TRBV6-1, the J gene TRBJ2-3; TRBD2 aligns across 9 bases. Per the germline V gene, CDR1 is MNHNS and CDR2 is SASEGT. The V and J ends lost 2 bases and 4 bases, in that order; junction bases with no gene match: 4. The CDR3 is 15 residues long. CDR3 DNA: TGTGCCAGCAGTGAAAGCCTAGCGGGGTCAGATACGCAGTATTTT. This gives the protein CASSESLAGSDTQYF.

The rearrangement links TRBV11-3 to TRBJ2-3, with D possibly matching TRBD2 (5 bases). CDR1 is SGHNT and CDR2 is YENEEA in the germline V gene. Trimming took off 5 bases at V and 3 bases at J, with 9 bases between the two ends. The CDR3 totals 13 residues. The CDR3 protein is CASSPRGTDTQYF. CDR3 DNA sequence: TGTGCCAGCAGCCCCCGGGGTACAGATACGCAGTATTTT.

The rearrangement links TRBV11-2 to TRBJ2-1, with a weak D call TRBD2 (5 bases). V was trimmed by 5 bases and J by 8 bases, leaving 7 bases between them. Germline V lookup: CDR1 SGHAT, CDR2 FQNNGV. CDR3 size: 11 residues. CDR3 region: CASSPRDEQFF. The CDR3 bases are TGTGCCAGCAGCCCGCGGGATGAGCAGTTCTTC.

V usage is TRBV2 and J usage is TRBJ2-5, with 8 nucleotides matching TRBD1. The CDR3 contains 15 residues. V was clipped by 7 bases and J by 2 bases; unmatched bases: 9. Germline V lookup: CDR1 SNHLY, CDR2 FYNNEI. In DNA, the CDR3 is TGTGCCAGCACCTCGACAGGGGCCCCACAAGAGACCCAGTACTTC. Translated: CASTSTGAPQETQYF.

The V gene is TRBV3-1 (or the pseudogene TRBV3-2), the J gene TRBJ1-3; D not certain. Trimming pared 0 bases from V and 6 bases from J, leaving 12 bases between. This CDR3 comprises 15 residues. Germline lookup yields CDR1 LGHDT and CDR2 YNNKEL (reference sequence). The CDR3 spells CASSQDRSFVNTIYF. As DNA, the CDR3 is TGTGCCAGCAGCCAAGACCGGAGTTTTGTAAACACCATATATTTT.

The V call is TRBV11-3, the J call TRBJ2-1; 7 bases align to TRBD1. The CDR3 is 16 amino acids. V lost 4 bases, J lost 2 bases, and 8 bases stayed unmatched. Germline V gene data show CDR1 as SGHNT and CDR2 as YENEEA. The CDR3 loop is CASSSNRDRTYNEQFF. As DNA, the CDR3 is TGTGCCAGCAGCTCTAACCGGGACAGAACCTACAATGAGCAGTTCTTC. The variable domain in full, completed from reference TRBV11-3 and TRBJ2-1, reads EAGVVQSPRYKIIEKKQPVAFWCNPISGHNTLYWYLQNLGQGPELLIRYENEEAVDDSQLPKDRFSAERLKGVDSTLKIQPAELGDSAVYLCASSSNRDRTYNEQFFGPGTRLTVL.

V and J are TRBV7-9 and TRBJ1-2; a weak D match, TRBD1 (5 bases). CDR1 is SEHNR, CDR2 FQNEAQ, per germline (reference sequence). This CDR3 is 13 amino acids long. Trimming cost V 5 bases and J 3 bases, with 10 bases left between them. CDR3 amino acids: CASSEDSYYGYTF. The CDR3, as DNA: TGTGCCAGCAGCGAAGACAGTTACTATGGCTACACCTTC. The entire variable domain, with the rest obtained from reference TRBV7-9 and TRBJ1-2, is as follows: DTGVSQNPRHKITKRGQNVTFRCDPISEHNRLYWYRQTLGQGPEFLTYFQNEAQLEKSRLLSDRFSAERPKGSFSTLEIQRTEQGDSAMYLCASSEDSYYGYTFGSGTRLTVV.